The 27 T cell receptor beta chains given below trace back to one sample, sequenced in a study of blood T cell repertoires in COVID-19. The protocol was immunoSEQ multiplex PCR, while the TCRdb copy is restricted to in-frame clones and leaves out a portion. The table records 250,000 to 350,000 clones, roughly 90% of them present only once. Source material: peripheral blood. Receptors originate from a woman between 25 and 40 years old with COVID-19, enrolled during active disease.

V usage is TRBV11-2 and J usage is TRBJ2-7; 12 bases fit TRBD2. The CDR3 covers 16 residues. The V segment lost 4 bases and the J segment 5 bases; nucleotides outside the gene matches: 9. CDR1 and CDR2 from the germline V gene are SGHAT and FQNNGV. CDR3 DNA: TGTGCCAGCAGCTCCACTAGCGGGAGGCCCCTTCACGAGCAGTACTTC. This gives the protein CASSSTSGRPLHEQYF.

V is TRBV18 and J is TRBJ1-2; a weak D match, TRBD1 (5 bases). V lost 0 bases, J lost 7 bases, and 9 bases lay in between. Germline V lookup: CDR1 KGHSH, CDR2 LQKENI. The CDR3 spans 13 residues. CDR3 region: CASSPPSGVGYTF. For the CDR3, the DNA is TGTGCCAGCTCACCACCCTCGGGGGTTGGCTACACCTTC.

This clone appeared a single time. The chain uses TRBV12-3 or TRBV12-4 and TRBJ1-3; the match to TRBD1 covers 10 bases. Trimming took 6 bases from V and 6 from J; bases not matched to a gene: 2. The CDR3 totals 13 residues. CDR3 coding DNA: TGTGCCAGCAGCGGGACAGGGGCAAACACCATATATTTT. Its protein product is CASSGTGANTIYF.

The V call is TRBV4-3, the J call TRBJ2-1; 10 bases align to TRBD2. Per germline, CDR1 LGHNA and CDR2 YSLEER. The V segment lost 3 bases and the J segment 7 bases; nucleotides outside the gene matches: 6. The CDR3 runs 15 residues. The CDR3 spells CASSQGLASTNEQFF. The CDR3 DNA sequence: TGCGCCAGCAGCCAGGGACTAGCGTCGACGAATGAGCAGTTCTTC.

The genes are TRBV7-2 and TRBJ2-7; 11 bases are a match to TRBD2. The CDR3 has 15 residues. Germline V CDR1 and CDR2: SGHTA, FQGNSA. With V trimmed by 5 bases and J by 1 base, 4 bases remained unmatched. The CDR3 bases are TGTGCCAGCAGCCCCGGGACTAGCGGTTCCTACGAGCAGTACTTC. Translation gives CASSPGTSGSYEQYF.

The chain uses TRBV19 and TRBJ1-5, with no clear D. CDR1 is LNHDA, CDR2 SQIVND, per germline (reference sequence). The V end was cut by 4 bases, the J end by 6 bases, with 4 bases between. The CDR3 extends over 11 amino acids. DNA for the CDR3: TGTGCCAGTAGTAGAGGTCAGCCCCAGCATTTT. Its translation is CASSRGQPQHF. Together with reference TRBV19 and TRBJ1-5, the CDR3 gives the full variable domain: DGGITQSPKYLFRKEGQNVTLSCEQNLNHDAMYWYRQDPGQGLRLIYYSQIVNDFQKGDIAEGYSVSREKKESFPLTVTSAQKNPTAFYLCASSRGQPQHFGDGTRLSIL.

A remark on this clone: Other DNA variants within this sample encode the same CDR3. This rearrangement joins TRBV2 to TRBJ1-5; D is perhaps TRBD1 (6 bases). V was shortened by 6 bases and J by 1 base, with 7 bases between the two germline ends. The CDR3 is 13 amino acids. Germline V lookup: CDR1 SNHLY, CDR2 FYNNEI. Here the CDR3 reads CASRGQSNQPQHF. CDR3 DNA: TGTGCCAGCAGGGGACAAAGCAATCAGCCCCAGCATTTT.

The chain links TRBV6-2 or TRBV6-3 to TRBJ2-2; 7 bases map to TRBD2. In germline, CDR1 is MNHEY, CDR2 SVGEGT. This CDR3 contains 15 residues. Trimming cost V 2 bases and J 1 base; bases outside gene matches: 1. DNA for the CDR3: TGTGCCAGCAGTTACGTAGCGGGGAACACCGGGGAGCTGTTTTTT. It is translated as CASSYVAGNTGELFF.

V is TRBV24-1 and J is TRBJ2-7, with 9 bases lining up with TRBD2. V lost 4 bases and J lost 2; bases outside the gene matches: 2. Germline CDR1 is KGHDR and CDR2 is SFDVKD. This CDR3 contains 14 residues. The CDR3 region is CATSEGGRAYEQYF. The CDR3 coding sequence is TGTGCCACCAGTGAAGGCGGGAGGGCCTACGAGCAGTACTTC.

This rearrangement joins TRBV28 to TRBJ2-3; D is perhaps TRBD1 (6 bases). There are 13 residues in the CDR3. The germline V and J ends were trimmed by 5 bases and 4 bases, with 10 bases remaining between them. From germline, CDR1 is MDHEN and CDR2 SYDVKM. CDR3 sequence reads: CASSPTGSDTQYF. CDR3 coding DNA: TGTGCCAGCAGTCCCACAGGGTCAGATACGCAGTATTTT.

This sequence joins TRBV6-5 and TRBJ2-1, with D unclear. Germline lookup yields CDR1 MNHEY and CDR2 SVGAGI. CDR3 length equals 15 residues. The V end was cut by 0 bases, the J end by 6 bases, with 12 bases between. The chain's CDR3 is CASSYSRAALNEQFF. For the CDR3, the DNA is TGTGCCAGCAGTTACTCCCGTGCGGCCCTCAATGAGCAGTTCTTC.

The chain links TRBV6-5 to TRBJ2-2, with D uncertain. The germline V and J ends were trimmed by 1 base and 5 bases, with 8 bases remaining between them. This CDR3 is built from 14 residues. Germline CDR1 is MNHEY and CDR2 is SVGAGI. CDR3 sequence: CASSYFHRTGELFF. The DNA of the CDR3 is TGTGCCAGCAGTTACTTCCACCGGACCGGGGAGCTGTTTTTT.

The rearrangement links TRBV5-1 to TRBJ2-1, with D unclear. The germline CDR1 and CDR2 sequences are SGHRS and YFSETQ. This CDR3 is built from 13 residues. V was cut by 5 bases and J by 4 bases, with 10 bases left in between. As DNA, the CDR3 is TGCGCCAGCAGTACCGACACATACAATGAGCAGTTCTTC. This encodes CASSTDTYNEQFF.

The gene calls are TRBV4-1 and TRBJ2-7; 8 bases line up with TRBD2. The CDR3 runs 14 residues. V shed 4 bases and J 6 bases; nucleotides not matched to a gene: 8. Germline V gives CDR1 MGHRA, CDR2 YSYEKL. In nucleotides, the CDR3 is TGCGCCAGCAGCCTAGCGGGACTAGGGAGCGAGCAGTACTTC. Its protein is CASSLAGLGSEQYF.

This clone came up once. The chain uses TRBV7-3 and TRBJ1-1, with D perhaps TRBD1 (5 bases). The CDR3 is made up of 13 amino acids. Germline CDR1 and CDR2: SGHTA and FQGTGA. V was clipped by 4 bases and J by 1 base, with 7 bases between them. The CDR3 here is CASSSTGNTEAFF. The CDR3, as DNA: TGTGCCAGCAGCTCCACAGGGAACACTGAAGCTTTCTTT.

This chain connects TRBV27 to TRBJ2-1; a weak D match, TRBD2 (6 bases). The germline V and J ends were trimmed by 6 bases and 2 bases, with 8 bases remaining between them. The CDR3 has 13 amino acids. Germline V gene lookup returns CDR1 MNHEY and CDR2 SMNVEV (reference sequence). The CDR3 region is CASRGGAYNEQFF. The CDR3 nucleotides are TGTGCCAGCAGAGGCGGGGCCTACAATGAGCAGTTCTTC.

The chain recombines TRBV10-3 with TRBJ1-1; D gene ambiguous. The CDR3 has 13 residues. Trimming cost V 7 bases and J 2 bases, with 11 bases left between them. Germline CDR1 ENHRY, CDR2 SYGVKD. Here the CDR3 reads CAITVRLNTEAFF. CDR3 nucleotides: TGTGCCATCACGGTCAGACTAAACACTGAAGCTTTCTTT.

In DNA, the CDR3 is TGTGCCAGCAGGCCCCAGGGGGCTGGAACAGATACGCAGTATTTT. This sequence encodes CASRPQGAGTDTQYF. The chain uses TRBV28 and TRBJ2-3; 8 nucleotides agree with TRBD1. Germline CDR1 MDHEN, CDR2 SYDVKM. V was pared by 6 bases and J by 3 bases, with 8 bases of the junction left unmatched. The CDR3 length is 15 residues.

This sequence joins TRBV7-8 and TRBJ2-1; 16 nucleotides agree with TRBD2. The CDR3 has 17 residues. The V and J ends lost 4 bases and 3 bases, in that order; junction bases with no gene match: 3. The V gene's germline CDR1 is SGHVS and CDR2 FQNEAQ. In nucleotides, the CDR3 is TGTGCCAGCAGCTGGGGACTAGCGGGAGGGGTCTACAATGAGCAGTTCTTC. The encoded protein is CASSWGLAGGVYNEQFF.

The chain combines TRBV2 with TRBJ2-3, with D possibly being TRBD2 (5 bases). This CDR3 is built from 13 residues. The V gene's germline CDR1 is SNHLY and CDR2 FYNNEI. Trimming left V 7 bases short and J 2 bases short, with 10 bases between. The CDR3: CASKERSTDTQYF. CDR3 nucleotide sequence: TGTGCCAGCAAAGAGCGGTCCACAGATACGCAGTATTTT.

The chain links TRBV27 to TRBJ2-1, with TRBD2 matching over 14 bases. Germline trimming cut 0 bases from V and 0 bases from J; bases unmatched to any gene: 10. Germline CDR1 MNHEY, CDR2 SMNVEV (reference sequence). The CDR3 covers 21 residues. The CDR3 coding sequence is TGTGCCAGCAGTTTATCTTTGATCCGGACTAGCGGGAGGAGCTCCTACAATGAGCAGTTCTTC. Amino acids: CASSLSLIRTSGRSSYNEQFF.

This chain links TRBV4-1 with TRBJ2-7, with D uncertain. V lost 0 bases to trimming and J lost 7 bases, with 10 bases between them. The CDR3 totals 13 residues. CDR1 and CDR2 (germline): MGHRA, YSYEKL. CDR3 residues: CASSQDVSLEQYF. CDR3 nucleotides: TGCGCCAGCAGCCAAGACGTCTCCCTAGAGCAGTACTTC.

V gene TRBV19 combines with J gene TRBJ1-6, with a possible D match to TRBD1 (6 bases). Germline CDR1 reads LNHDA; CDR2 reads SQIVND (reference sequence). The V end lost 9 bases, the J end lost 0 bases, and 15 bases lay between the germline ends. This CDR3 region has 16 residues. CDR3 amino acids: CASGGPLGSYNSPLHF. CDR3 bases: TGTGCCAGCGGGGGGCCCCTCGGCTCCTATAATTCACCCCTCCACTTT. The full variable domain, completed using reference TRBV19 and TRBJ1-6, is DGGITQSPKYLFRKEGQNVTLSCEQNLNHDAMYWYRQDPGQGLRLIYYSQIVNDFQKGDIAEGYSVSREKKESFPLTVTSAQKNPTAFYLCASGGPLGSYNSPLHFGNGTRLTVT.

The chain joins TRBV11-2 to TRBJ1-2, with a possible D match to TRBD1 (5 bases). The CDR3 runs 16 residues. Trimming removed 8 bases at V and 8 bases at J, with 27 bases between. Germline V CDR1 and CDR2: SGHAT, FQNNGV. The chain's CDR3 is CASSLNGGAEDDGYTF. The CDR3 DNA sequence: TGTGCCAGCTCTCTCAATGGAGGGGCCGAAGACGACGGCTACACCTTC.

The sample holds one count of this clone. The chain joins TRBV28 to TRBJ2-5; D uncertain. Deletions cut 3 bases from V and 6 bases from J, with 8 bases between. The CDR3 extends over 12 amino acids. CDR1 MDHEN and CDR2 SYDVKM come from the germline V gene. DNA of the CDR3: TGTGCCAGCAGTTTGGGCAGGCAGACCCAGTACTTC. The encoded protein is CASSLGRQTQYF. Based on the CDR3 plus reference TRBV28 and TRBJ2-5, the full variable domain is DVKVTQSSRYLVKRTGEKVFLECVQDMDHENMFWYRQDPGLGLRLIYFSYDVKMKEKGDIPEGYSVSREKKERFSLILESASTNQTSMYLCASSLGRQTQYFGPGTRLLVL.

The chain joins TRBV16 to TRBJ1-1, with TRBD1 identical over 11 bases. CDR1 is KGHSY and CDR2 is FQNENV in the germline V gene. The CDR3 is 17 residues long. After removal of 4 bases from V and 4 bases from J, the junction contained 11 bases not matched to a gene. The CDR3 region is CASSRGQRDRGTTEAFF. The CDR3 DNA reads as TGTGCCAGCAGCCGCGGACAAAGGGACAGGGGGACCACTGAAGCTTTCTTT.

This clone has a handful of counts. J is TRBJ2-7 and V is TRBV4-1; the match to TRBD2 covers 11 bases. Trimming cost V 0 bases and J 7 bases; bases outside gene matches: 8. Per germline, CDR1 MGHRA and CDR2 YSYEKL. The CDR3 loop spans 16 amino acids. In DNA form, the CDR3 reads TGCGCCAGCAGCCAAGATCGGCTAGCGGGAGGTAGGGAGCAGTACTTC. Translation: CASSQDRLAGGREQYF.